The 21 T cell receptor beta chains in this list originate from one sample, sequenced in a study of TIL therapy for anti-PD-1-resistant metastatic lung cancer. Time point given: pre-treatment sample, taken before nivolumab and TIL therapy. The tumor samples were excised metastases, mostly pleural nodules or supraclavicular lymph nodes. Sequencing used immunoSEQ v3. Sequenced by immunoSEQ multiplex PCR; TCRdb stores in-frame clones only, minus some. This sample has 6,000 to 7,500 clones, with around three fifths found just once. The sample in question was tumor tissue, obtained at baseline. The receptors shown here come from a person between 25 and 79 years old with non-small cell lung cancer.

The chain carries TRBV6-5 and TRBJ1-2; a possible D gene is TRBD1 (6 bases). This CDR3 region has 13 residues. Germline CDR1 and CDR2: MNHEY and SVGAGI. V lost 5 bases to trimming and J lost 7 bases, with 14 bases between them. The CDR3 spells CASSQQGLSGYTF. As DNA, the CDR3 is TGTGCCAGCAGTCAACAGGGTCTTAGTGGCTACACCTTC.

V usage is TRBV20-1 and J usage is TRBJ2-5, with D unresolved. The CDR3 runs to 10 residues. Germline V gene data show CDR1 as DFQATT and CDR2 as SNEGSKA (reference sequence). The V end lost 6 bases, the J end lost 5 bases, and 7 bases lay between the germline ends. This CDR3 reads CSASFETQYF. The DNA for the CDR3 is TGCAGTGCCTCCTTCGAGACCCAGTACTTC.

Only a few counts were recorded for this clone. V usage is TRBV7-8 and J usage is TRBJ2-3; D remains ambiguous. CDR1 is SGHVS, CDR2 FQNEAQ, per germline. Deletions cut 5 bases from V and 6 bases from J, with 9 bases between. This CDR3 contains 12 residues. Written as DNA, the CDR3 is TGTGCCAGCAGCCTGCAGTATGATACGCAGTATTTT. Translation gives CASSLQYDTQYF. Together with reference TRBV7-8 and TRBJ2-3, the CDR3 gives the full variable domain: GAGVSQSPRYKVAKRGQDVALRCDPISGHVSLFWYQQALGQGPEFLTYFQNEAQLDKSGLPSDRFFAERPEGSVSTLKIQRTQQEDSAVYLCASSLQYDTQYFGPGTRLTVL.

J is TRBJ2-7 and V is TRBV5-1, with D perhaps TRBD2 (5 bases). Trimming stripped 0 bases from V and 5 bases from J, with 12 bases between. The CDR3 sequence is 14 residues long. Per germline, CDR1 SGHRS and CDR2 YFSETQ. CDR3 residues: CASSLGHRGNEQYF. The CDR3 nucleotides read TGCGCCAGCAGCTTGGGACATCGAGGGAACGAGCAGTACTTC.

This clone is classed as large (0.1 to 1%). The V call is TRBV4-1, the J call TRBJ2-1; D possibly corresponds to TRBD1 (8 bases). The germline V gene encodes CDR1 MGHRA and CDR2 YSYEKL. Trimming shortened V by 0 bases and J by 4 bases, and 16 bases separated the two germline ends. The CDR3 length is 17 residues. DNA for the CDR3: TGCGCCAGCAGCCAAGACAATGGACAGGGACTATACAATGAGCAGTTCTTC. Translating gives CASSQDNGQGLYNEQFF.

This chain joins TRBV5-6 and TRBJ2-7; weak D call: TRBD2 (6 bases). V was shortened by 0 bases and J by 5 bases, with 9 bases between the two germline ends. The CDR3 totals 13 residues. Germline V gives CDR1 SGHDT, CDR2 YYEEEE. The CDR3 bases are TGTGCCAGCAGCTTGGTCGGAGGGAACGAGCAGTACTTC. This encodes CASSLVGGNEQYF.

The rearrangement uses TRBV5-6 and TRBJ1-1; no clear D gene. V was trimmed by 1 base and J by 0 bases, leaving 13 bases between them. The CDR3 is 16 amino acids. CDR1 is SGHDT and CDR2 is YYEEEE in the germline V gene. The CDR3 region is CASSLYTDFMNTEAFF. Written as DNA, the CDR3 is TGTGCCAGCAGCTTGTATACGGACTTTATGAACACTGAAGCTTTCTTT.

The rearrangement joins TRBV19 to TRBJ1-5, with 9 positions matching TRBD1. The trim removed 4 bases at V and 7 bases at J, leaving 8 bases unmatched. The germline gives CDR1 LNHDA, CDR2 SQIVND (reference sequence). CDR3 length equals 15 residues. The CDR3 nucleotides are TGTGCCAGTAGTACGTGGACAGGGGTAGGCCAGCCCCAGCATTTT. Protein: CASSTWTGVGQPQHF. Variable domain in full (rest from reference TRBV19 and TRBJ1-5): DGGITQSPKYLFRKEGQNVTLSCEQNLNHDAMYWYRQDPGQGLRLIYYSQIVNDFQKGDIAEGYSVSREKKESFPLTVTSAQKNPTAFYLCASSTWTGVGQPQHFGDGTRLSIL.

This chain connects TRBV7-9 to TRBJ2-6; D is unresolved. The CDR3 contains 15 residues. Trimming shortened V by 2 bases and J by 3 bases, and 8 bases separated the two germline ends. CDR1 and CDR2 (germline): SEHNR, FQNEAQ (reference sequence). The CDR3 nucleotides are TGTGCCAGCAGCTTACGGTACGGTGGGGCCAACGTCCTGACTTTC. Protein product: CASSLRYGGANVLTF.

V usage is TRBV5-1 and J usage is TRBJ2-5; D is unresolved. This CDR3 is 15 amino acids long. V was shortened by 1 base and J by 1 base, with 11 bases between the two germline ends. Per the germline V gene, CDR1 is SGHRS and CDR2 is YFSETQ. The CDR3 is CASSLIDGPQETQYF. CDR3 DNA sequence: TGCGCCAGCAGCTTGATTGATGGGCCCCAAGAGACCCAGTACTTC.

About this clone itself: At one end the junction does not follow the germline gene, possibly because of a read error. V is TRBV13 and J is TRBJ1-6, with D perhaps matching TRBD1 (5 bases). This CDR3 is 14 amino acids long. CDR1 and CDR2 (germline): PRHDT, FYEKMQ (reference sequence). In DNA form, the CDR3 reads TGTGCCAGCAGCTTAGGAGGGGCGGGAACGGGGGACCCTTTT. Protein product: CASSLGGAGTGDPF.

The genes are TRBV7-6 and TRBJ1-1; tentatively, D is TRBD1 (6 bases). The germline CDR1 and CDR2 sequences are SGHVS and FNYEAQ. The ends were cut back, 5 bases at V and 5 bases at J, with 12 bases in the middle. This CDR3 has 13 residues. Here the CDR3 DNA reads TGTGCCAGCAGCGGGGGGCAGTGGACTGAAGCTTTCTTT. As protein: CASSGGQWTEAFF.

The chain recombines TRBV7-2 with TRBJ2-6; D is undetermined. Germline loops: CDR1 SGHTA, CDR2 FQGNSA. Trimming shortened V by 5 bases and J by 0 bases, and 8 bases separated the two germline ends. The CDR3 consists of 15 residues. The CDR3 nucleotides are TGTGCCAGCAGCCAGACCCACTCTGGGGCCAACGTCCTGACTTTC. Its protein product is CASSQTHSGANVLTF.

The rearrangement joins TRBV5-6 to TRBJ2-7; 9 bases are shared with TRBD2. Germline V gene lookup returns CDR1 SGHDT and CDR2 YYEEEE. The CDR3 loop spans 15 amino acids. Unmatched junction bases numbered 7, after V lost 0 bases and J lost 6 bases. The CDR3 nucleotides read TGTGCCAGCAGCTTGGGGTTAGCGGGAGTGATCGAGCAGTACTTC. It yields the protein CASSLGLAGVIEQYF.

Here the CDR3 DNA reads TGTGCCAGCAGCGCTGGGGGGTGGGGAGATACGCAGTATTTT. It specifies CASSAGGWGDTQYF. V gene TRBV9 combines with J gene TRBJ2-3; maybe TRBD2 (6 bases). The CDR3 is 14 amino acids. V shed 3 bases and J shed 5 bases, with 13 bases lying between them. Germline lookup yields CDR1 SGDLS and CDR2 YYNGEE. Combining the CDR3 with reference TRBV9 and TRBJ2-3 gives the whole variable domain DSGVTQTPKHLITATGQRVTLRCSPRSGDLSVYWYQQSLDQGLQFLIQYYNGEERAKGNILERFSAQQFPDLHSELNLSSLELGDSALYFCASSAGGWGDTQYFGPGTRLTVL.

V usage is TRBV6-1 and J usage is TRBJ1-1; 7 nucleotides match TRBD1. The V segment lost 2 bases and the J segment 8 bases; nucleotides outside the gene matches: 8. The CDR3 loop spans 14 amino acids. Germline lookup yields CDR1 MNHNS and CDR2 SASEGT. The CDR3 spells CASSEPGTVTEAFF. Here the CDR3 DNA reads TGTGCCAGCAGTGAACCTGGGACAGTCACAGAAGCTTTCTTT.

V gene TRBV5-1 combines with J gene TRBJ2-2; no clear D. Germline CDR1 SGHRS, CDR2 YFSETQ. V shed 4 bases and J shed 4 bases, with 11 bases lying between them. The CDR3 is 14 residues long. CDR3 bases: TGCGCCAGCAGCGTCGGCCTCACCACCGGGGAGCTGTTTTTT. The encoded protein is CASSVGLTTGELFF.

This clone was seen a handful of times. The gene calls are TRBV7-2 and TRBJ2-3, with D perhaps assigned TRBD1 or TRBD2 (5 bases each). Trimming shortened V by 2 bases and J by 6 bases, and 15 bases separated the two germline ends. Per the germline V gene, CDR1 is SGHTA and CDR2 is FQGNSA. This CDR3 comprises 15 residues. CDR3 sequence: CASSLNRDLSDTQYF. The CDR3 DNA sequence: TGTGCCAGCAGCTTAAATAGGGACCTCTCGGATACGCAGTATTTT.

This chain joins TRBV18 and TRBJ2-5; D gene ambiguous. The germline CDR1 and CDR2 sequences are KGHSH and LQKENI. V gave up 2 bases and J gave up 5 bases, with 18 bases separating them. The CDR3 is 16 residues long. CDR3 residues: CASSPGSAKDLETQYF. The CDR3 nucleotides read TGTGCCAGCTCACCAGGGTCAGCGAAAGACTTGGAGACCCAGTACTTC.

The chain recombines TRBV2 with TRBJ2-2, with D possibly being TRBD1 (6 bases). The CDR3 contains 15 residues. CDR1 is SNHLY, CDR2 FYNNEI, per germline. Trimming stripped 8 bases from V and 1 base from J, with 14 bases between. CDR3 DNA sequence: TGTGCCAGCCGAGATGCCAGGGGGAACACCGGGGAGCTGTTTTTT. This translates into CASRDARGNTGELFF.

This clone occurred a few times. The CDR3 DNA reads as TGCGCCAGCAGCACGGGGGGGCCTCAAGAGACCCAGTACTTC. As protein: CASSTGGPQETQYF. J is TRBJ2-5 and V is TRBV4-1, with TRBD2 matching 8 bases. Unmatched junction bases numbered 4, after V lost 5 bases and J lost 2 bases. The CDR3 spans 14 residues. The germline V gene encodes CDR1 MGHRA and CDR2 YSYEKL.